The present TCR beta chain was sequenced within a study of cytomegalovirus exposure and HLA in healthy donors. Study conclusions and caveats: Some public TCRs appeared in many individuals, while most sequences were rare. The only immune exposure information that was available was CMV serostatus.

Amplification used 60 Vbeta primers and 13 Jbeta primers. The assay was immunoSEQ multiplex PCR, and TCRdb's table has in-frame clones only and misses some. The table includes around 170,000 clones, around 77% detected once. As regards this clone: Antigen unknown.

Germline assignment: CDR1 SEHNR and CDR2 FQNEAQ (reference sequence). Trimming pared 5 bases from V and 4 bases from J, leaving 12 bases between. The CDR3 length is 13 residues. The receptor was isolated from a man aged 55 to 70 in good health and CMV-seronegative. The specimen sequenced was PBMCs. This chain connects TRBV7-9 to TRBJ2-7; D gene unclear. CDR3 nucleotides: TGTGCCAGCAGCCCAGTTACGGGTTACGAGCAGTACTTC. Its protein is CASSPVTGYEQYF. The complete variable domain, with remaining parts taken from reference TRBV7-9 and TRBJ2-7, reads DTGVSQNPRHKITKRGQNVTFRCDPISEHNRLYWYRQTLGQGPEFLTYFQNEAQLEKSRLLSDRFSAERPKGSFSTLEIQRTEQGDSAMYLCASSPVTGYEQYFGPGTRLTVT.